This T cell receptor (beta chain) is drawn from a study of T-cell reconstitution after alpha-beta-depleted transplantation in children. A TCRbeta library incorporating unique molecular identifiers was prepared. TCRdb re-analysed the PCR reads in MiXCR, keeping a single row per CDR3 protein. The table has some 400,000 distinct CDR3 sequences, roughly 20% seen once. This clonotype came up many times. This receptor was identified in a human donor who donated a stem cell graft to a child with acute myeloid leukemia. This specimen was PBMCs from the stem cell graft donor, taken from the stem cell graft.

The CDR3: CSAKQGPEQYF. CDR3 bases: TGCAGTGCTAAACAGGGACCCGAGCAGTACTTC. The chain recombines TRBV20-1 with TRBJ2-7; possibly TRBD1 for D (6 bases). The V end was cut by 4 bases, the J end by 6 bases, with 10 bases between. Germline V gene lookup returns CDR1 DFQATT and CDR2 SNEGSKA (reference sequence). This CDR3 has 11 amino acids.